The 18 T cell receptor beta chains below were found in one sample sequenced in a study of shared clonotypes between healthy human individuals. Libraries were prepared by immunoSEQ multiplex PCR; TCRdb keeps only in-frame clonotypes and omits some of them. The sample lists around 1,100,000 clones; 70% to 80% were seen once. The sequenced sample was memory CD4+ T cells from PBMCs. Subset denoted: CD45RA-negative fraction. These receptors were taken from a man between 18 and 29 years old in good health. Some clones in this sample may be carry-over from other donors' samples.

This sequence joins TRBV14 and TRBJ1-2; TRBD1 might be the D (6 bases). The CDR3 contains 13 residues. V lost 7 bases and J lost 6, with 15 bases in between. Per the germline V gene, CDR1 is SGHDN and CDR2 is FVKESK. The chain's CDR3 is CASNPLAGDGYTF. CDR3 nucleotides: TGTGCCAGCAACCCACTGGCAGGGGATGGCTACACCTTC.

Comments on this clone: It may be a read error: a sequence one base away is much more abundant. The chain joins TRBV29-1 to TRBJ2-3; 7 nucleotides line up with TRBD1. Germline trimming cut 4 bases from V and 6 bases from J; bases unmatched to any gene: 4. The germline V gene has CDR1 SQVTM and CDR2 ANQGSEA. The CDR3 length is 12 residues. The CDR3 loop reads CSVAGGGDTQYF. Here the CDR3 DNA reads TGCAGCGTTGCAGGGGGTGGGGATACGCAGTATTTT.

A single count supports this clone. V and J are TRBV14 and TRBJ2-5; D uncertain. V shed 4 bases and J shed 5 bases, with 17 bases lying between them. There are 15 residues in the CDR3. Looked up from germline, CDR1 is SGHDN and CDR2 is FVKESK. This chain's CDR3 is CASSLNTPKQETQYF. DNA for the CDR3: TGTGCCAGCAGCCTCAACACTCCCAAGCAGGAGACCCAGTACTTC.

The rearrangement joins TRBV5-1 to TRBJ2-1; TRBD1 matches at 7 bases. This CDR3 spans 14 amino acids. Germline V gives CDR1 SGHRS, CDR2 YFSETQ. Trimming removed 4 bases from V and 9 bases from J; junction bases left unmatched: 10. CDR3 residues: CASSRGEGAGEQFF. DNA of the CDR3: TGCGCCAGCAGCCGTGGAGAGGGGGCTGGTGAGCAGTTCTTC.

As to this clone: Sequence at one end of the junction differs from germline and may be a read error. The gene calls are TRBV7-2 and TRBJ2-7; D is undetermined. The CDR3 has 14 amino acids. CDR1 and CDR2 (germline): SGHTA, FQGNSA. The CDR3, as DNA: TGTGCCAGCAGCTTAGGGGGAATCTCCCACGAGCAGTACTTC. Translating it yields CASSLGGISHEQYF.

The chain couples TRBV7-2 to TRBJ2-3; 8 bases agree with TRBD2. J gave up 4 bases and V 4 bases, and 1 base lay outside the gene matches. This CDR3 has 13 residues. Germline CDR1 SGHTA, CDR2 FQGNSA. The CDR3 region is CASSYSGADTQYF. As DNA, the CDR3 is TGTGCCAGCAGCTATAGCGGGGCAGATACGCAGTATTTT.

This clone has just a few counts. The J gene is TRBJ2-7, the V gene TRBV2; D gene unclear. Germline lookup yields CDR1 SNHLY and CDR2 FYNNEI. The CDR3 contains 12 residues. The germline V and J ends were trimmed by 4 bases and 6 bases, with 10 bases remaining between them. For the CDR3, the DNA is TGTGCCAGCAGTGTCTGGCAGCTCGAGCAGTACTTC. This codes for CASSVWQLEQYF.

This clone showed up many times. This chain connects TRBV5-1 to TRBJ1-1; no firm D call. Germline CDR1 SGHRS, CDR2 YFSETQ. The CDR3 runs 14 residues. With 0 bases removed from V and 1 base from J, the gap between germline ends came to 7 bases. CDR3 amino acids: CASSLAAENTEAFF. For the CDR3, the DNA is TGCGCCAGCAGCTTGGCGGCGGAGAACACTGAAGCTTTCTTT.

This clone was recorded a few times. The chain uses TRBV19 and TRBJ1-5; 8 bases are a match to TRBD1. The germline gives CDR1 LNHDA, CDR2 SQIVND (reference sequence). V gave up 5 bases and J gave up 4 bases; unmatched junction bases: 16. The CDR3 consists of 18 residues. As DNA, the CDR3 is TGTGCCAGTAGTCCAAATGACAGGGGAATTGTCAGGAATCAGCCCCAGCATTTT. This encodes CASSPNDRGIVRNQPQHF.

The chain joins TRBV27 to TRBJ2-5; TRBD2 agrees at 12 bases. J lost 4 bases, V lost 4 bases, and 7 bases had no gene match. The CDR3 extends over 16 amino acids. CDR1 is MNHEY, CDR2 SMNVEV, per germline (reference sequence). The CDR3 DNA reads TGTGCCAGCAGTTCCCCGACTAGCGGGAGTTTAGAGACCCAGTACTTC. Protein product: CASSSPTSGSLETQYF.

This chain links TRBV9 with TRBJ2-2; the D gene is possibly TRBD1 (5 bases). Trimming took 4 bases from V and 5 from J, leaving 12 bases between them. Germline CDR1 reads SGDLS; CDR2 reads YYNGEE. The CDR3 has 14 residues. The CDR3 region has the DNA TGTGCCAGCAGCCCGACAGTCTCGACCGGGGAGCTGTTTTTT. It translates to CASSPTVSTGELFF. Using reference TRBV9 and TRBJ2-2 for the parts outside the CDR3, the full variable domain is DSGVTQTPKHLITATGQRVTLRCSPRSGDLSVYWYQQSLDQGLQFLIQYYNGEERAKGNILERFSAQQFPDLHSELNLSSLELGDSALYFCASSPTVSTGELFFGEGSRLTVL.

This chain joins TRBV18 and TRBJ2-7, with D unclear. Deletions cut 3 bases from V and 6 bases from J, with 15 bases between. This CDR3 is built from 14 residues. Looked up from germline, CDR1 is KGHSH and CDR2 is LQKENI. The CDR3 is CASSPAMWMGEQYF. CDR3 sequence (DNA): TGTGCCAGCTCACCGGCAATGTGGATGGGCGAGCAGTACTTC.

Regarding this clone: A much larger clone differs by one base, so this may be a read error. The sample has other DNA sequences that encode this CDR3 too. The rearrangement links TRBV6-6 to TRBJ1-5; D might be TRBD1 (6 bases). Germline values: CDR1 MNHNY, CDR2 SVGAGI (reference sequence). This CDR3 region has 13 residues. V lost 6 bases to trimming and J lost 2 bases, with 8 bases between them. In DNA form, the CDR3 reads TGTGCCAGCAGCTACAGGGGCAATCAGCCCCAGCATTTT. Amino acid sequence: CASSYRGNQPQHF.

This chain connects TRBV5-6 to TRBJ2-5, with D uncertain. The CDR3 is 14 amino acids. V lost 0 bases and J lost 1, with 7 bases in between. Germline V lookup: CDR1 SGHDT, CDR2 YYEEEE. The DNA for the CDR3 is TGTGCCAGCAGCTTGGGGCAGACCCAAGAGACCCAGTACTTC. Amino acid sequence: CASSLGQTQETQYF.

This chain connects TRBV29-1 to TRBJ2-1; no firm D call. The CDR3 covers 11 residues. Germline V CDR1 and CDR2: SQVTM, ANQGSEA. Trimming stripped 7 bases from V and 5 bases from J, with 9 bases between. For the CDR3, the DNA is TGCAGCGGGGGTCAAAACAATGAGCAGTTCTTC. This translates into CSGGQNNEQFF.

The chain carries TRBV5-1 and TRBJ2-5; a possible D gene is TRBD1 (7 bases). The J call may be incorrect, as the DNA end agrees better with TRBJ2-7. The CDR3 runs 15 residues. CDR1 and CDR2 (germline): SGHRS, YFSETQ. The CDR3: CASSLVPGGRDEQYF. The DNA of the CDR3 is TGCGCCAGCAGCTTGGTGCCAGGGGGGCGAGACGAGCAGTACTTC.

In nucleotides, the CDR3 is TGTGCCAGCAGCCGCCGGCTGGATAGCAATCAGCCCCAGCATTTT. Translating it yields CASSRRLDSNQPQHF. The genes are TRBV6-5 and TRBJ1-5; D gene ambiguous. The germline V gene has CDR1 MNHEY and CDR2 SVGAGI. The CDR3 is made up of 15 amino acids. Between the trimmed V and J ends, which lost 6 bases and 0 bases, there was a span of 12 bases.

This clone has a handful of counts. The chain uses TRBV19 and TRBJ1-2; D possibly corresponds to TRBD1 (6 bases). With 6 bases removed from V and 3 bases from J, the gap between germline ends came to 14 bases. This CDR3 is built from 14 residues. Germline CDR1 LNHDA, CDR2 SQIVND (reference sequence). As DNA, the CDR3 is TGTGCCAGTAGGGATCTCGGACAGCACTATGGCTACACCTTC. Translating it yields CASRDLGQHYGYTF.